The 31 T cell receptor beta chains listed next were all sequenced from one sample in a study of T-cell memory formation after mild COVID-19. TCRdb used MiXCR to reprocess the 5' RACE reads, holding one entry per CDR3 protein. The sample comprises around 300,000 distinct CDR3 sequences, just under 20% of which are singletons, and under 25% rests with the top ten. Sample: PBMCs or a T cell subset sorted from them (not recorded which). The receptors come from a man younger than 30 who had mild COVID-19 (a few samples of this study predate the infection). Cell type and time point are not known.

The rearrangement uses TRBV7-9 and TRBJ2-5; D assignment may be TRBD1 or TRBD2 (5 bases each). The CDR3 loop spans 13 amino acids. Between the trimmed V and J ends, which lost 5 bases and 7 bases, there was a span of 14 bases. Per germline, CDR1 SEHNR and CDR2 FQNEAQ (reference sequence). The CDR3 nucleotides read TGTGCCAGCAGCCCCCAGGGTGGAGGGACCCAGTACTTC. Amino acids: CASSPQGGGTQYF.

This clonotype was detected ten times or more. The chain combines TRBV18 with TRBJ2-1, with 9 bases aligning to TRBD2. The CDR3 has 15 amino acids. CDR1 and CDR2 from the germline V gene are KGHSH and LQKENI. The V and J ends lost 1 base and 5 bases, in that order; junction bases with no gene match: 3. CDR3 amino acids: CASSPQRGDDNEQFF. CDR3 in DNA: TGTGCCAGCTCACCACAGCGGGGGGATGACAATGAGCAGTTCTTC.

This clonotype appeared a few times. The chain couples TRBV12-3 or TRBV12-4 to TRBJ2-5; 8 bases map to TRBD1. The CDR3 is 16 amino acids. V lost 6 bases to trimming and J lost 2 bases; unmatched junction nucleotides: 11. The CDR3 here is CASSLSGTGSQETQYF. The DNA for the CDR3 is TGTGCCAGCAGCTTATCCGGGACAGGTTCTCAAGAGACCCAGTACTTC.

The table lists this clonotype with a few counts. This chain uses TRBV2 with TRBJ2-7; tentatively, D is TRBD2 (6 bases). Germline lookup yields CDR1 SNHLY and CDR2 FYNNEI. This CDR3 contains 15 residues. Trimming stripped 6 bases from V and 1 base from J, with 16 bases between. The DNA for the CDR3 is TGTGCCAGCAGCGACTTGCGGGGTTTGTCCTACGAGCAGTACTTC. This sequence encodes CASSDLRGLSYEQYF. The full variable domain, its missing parts supplied by reference TRBV2 and TRBJ2-7, is EPEVTQTPSHQVTQMGQEVILRCVPISNHLYFYWYRQILGQKVEFLVSFYNNEISEKSEIFDDQFSVERPDGSNFTLKIRSTKLEDSAMYFCASSDLRGLSYEQYFGPGTRLTVT.

The chain links TRBV20-1 to TRBJ1-1; 8 nucleotides align to TRBD1. This CDR3 is built from 14 residues. From germline, CDR1 is DFQATT and CDR2 SNEGSKA (reference sequence). V shed 5 bases and J 4 bases; nucleotides not matched to a gene: 9. DNA of the CDR3: TGCAGTGCTGGACCAGGGGGCGAACTCACTGAAGCTTTCTTT. Amino acid sequence: CSAGPGGELTEAFF.

This clonotype has only a few counts. The V and J genes are TRBV7-2 and TRBJ2-3; D unresolved. Germline V lookup: CDR1 SGHTA, CDR2 FQGNSA. The CDR3 covers 14 residues. Trimming stripped 1 base from V and 4 bases from J, with 9 bases between. The CDR3 reads CASSLVSSADTQYF. The CDR3, as DNA: TGTGCCAGCAGCTTAGTTTCCTCGGCAGATACGCAGTATTTT.

The V call is TRBV7-2, the J call TRBJ2-5, with 8 nucleotides matching TRBD2. In germline, CDR1 is SGHTA, CDR2 FQGNSA. The CDR3 has 15 residues. Trimming removed 0 bases from V and 2 bases from J; junction bases left unmatched: 2. The CDR3 nucleotides read TGTGCCAGCAGCTTAGCCGGGGGGGCGCAAGAGACCCAGTACTTC. Translating it yields CASSLAGGAQETQYF.

This clonotype was counted a few times. This chain links TRBV5-1 with TRBJ1-6; 9 bases are a match to TRBD1. The trim removed 7 bases at V and 7 bases at J, leaving 3 bases unmatched. The CDR3 loop spans 13 amino acids. In germline, CDR1 is SGHRS, CDR2 YFSETQ. This CDR3 reads CASGQGTNSPLHF. The CDR3 DNA reads as TGCGCCAGCGGACAGGGGACAAATTCACCCCTCCACTTT.

This clonotype was counted a few times. The chain links TRBV7-2 to TRBJ1-4; D possibly corresponds to TRBD1 (5 bases). The CDR3 is made up of 13 amino acids. V dropped 3 bases and J dropped 8 bases, with 10 bases sitting between them. Germline values: CDR1 SGHTA, CDR2 FQGNSA. CDR3: CASSFRDVEKLFF. For the CDR3, the DNA is TGTGCCAGCAGCTTCCGGGACGTCGAAAAACTGTTTTTT.

In this sample, this clonotype turned up a few times. The chain employs TRBV29-1 and TRBJ2-1, with D perhaps matching TRBD1 (5 bases). With 5 bases removed from V and 0 bases from J, the gap between germline ends came to 5 bases. Germline CDR1 reads SQVTM; CDR2 reads ANQGSEA. The CDR3 length is 12 residues. The CDR3 nucleotides read TGCAGCGTTAGGGGCTCCTACAATGAGCAGTTCTTC. Amino acid sequence: CSVRGSYNEQFF.

This clonotype showed up many times. V and J are TRBV11-2 and TRBJ2-1; D is unclear. Germline loops: CDR1 SGHAT, CDR2 FQNNGV. This CDR3 has 14 amino acids. The V gene lost 5 bases and the J gene lost 8 bases, with 16 bases spanning the gap. This chain's CDR3 is CASSPRGVTDEQFF. CDR3 bases: TGTGCCAGCAGCCCTCGAGGAGTTACCGATGAGCAGTTCTTC.

This chain links TRBV7-8 with TRBJ1-1; the D gene is possibly TRBD1 (6 bases). CDR1 is SGHVS and CDR2 is FQNEAQ in the germline V gene. The CDR3 is made up of 17 amino acids. The V end lost 1 base, the J end lost 5 bases, and 20 bases lay between the germline ends. DNA of the CDR3: TGTGCCAGCAGCTTAGGCATTGTCAGGGGAAGGGCTACTGAAGCTTTCTTT. Protein: CASSLGIVRGRATEAFF.

This rearrangement joins TRBV4-3 to TRBJ1-1; no definite D call. Trimming pared 0 bases from V and 1 base from J, leaving 18 bases between. Per the germline V gene, CDR1 is LGHNA and CDR2 is YSLEER. CDR3 length equals 18 residues. This CDR3 reads CASSQESGVLGQNTEAFF. The CDR3, as DNA: TGCGCCAGCAGCCAAGAGAGCGGGGTTTTAGGGCAGAACACTGAAGCTTTCTTT.

This chain joins TRBV10-3 and TRBJ2-3; 7 bases agree with TRBD2. CDR1 ENHRY and CDR2 SYGVKD come from the germline V gene. Trimming cost V 5 bases and J 4 bases; bases outside gene matches: 3. The CDR3 is 13 amino acids. The CDR3 DNA sequence: TGTGCCATCAGTTTGGGGGGGGCAGATACGCAGTATTTT. This gives the protein CAISLGGADTQYF.

This clonotype has a count of ten or more. V usage is TRBV5-1 and J usage is TRBJ1-6, with D perhaps matching TRBD1 (5 bases). The germline gives CDR1 SGHRS, CDR2 YFSETQ. The length of the CDR3 is 12 residues. The ends were cut back, 7 bases at V and 7 bases at J, with 9 bases in the middle. CDR3: CASRGGNSPLHF. The CDR3 nucleotides are TGCGCCAGCCGGGGCGGCAATTCACCCCTCCACTTT.

The chain recombines TRBV7-9 with TRBJ2-2, with D possibly being TRBD2 (6 bases). Trimming cost V 10 bases and J 4 bases, with 19 bases left between them. The CDR3 is 15 residues long. Germline CDR1 is SEHNR and CDR2 is FQNEAQ (reference sequence). The CDR3 region is CATPRARGSTGELFF. The CDR3 nucleotides read TGTGCCACCCCAAGGGCGCGGGGTTCCACCGGGGAGCTGTTTTTT.

This clonotype was observed a few times. V usage is TRBV7-9 and J usage is TRBJ1-2; D not certain. The CDR3 runs 14 residues. Trimming shortened V by 1 base and J by 6 bases, and 12 bases separated the two germline ends. Germline CDR1 and CDR2: SEHNR and FQNEAQ (reference sequence). In DNA, the CDR3 is TGTGCCAGCAGCTTAGAGTGGAATGGGGATGGCTACACCTTC. Translating it yields CASSLEWNGDGYTF. Together with reference TRBV7-9 and TRBJ1-2, the CDR3 gives the full variable domain: DTGVSQNPRHKITKRGQNVTFRCDPISEHNRLYWYRQTLGQGPEFLTYFQNEAQLEKSRLLSDRFSAERPKGSFSTLEIQRTEQGDSAMYLCASSLEWNGDGYTFGSGTRLTVV.

The J gene is TRBJ1-4, the V gene TRBV2; 10 nucleotides match TRBD1. The CDR3 has 16 amino acids. Trimming at V came to 3 bases and at J to 6 bases, leaving 7 bases not matched to a gene. CDR1 SNHLY and CDR2 FYNNEI come from the germline V gene. DNA of the CDR3: TGTGCCAGCAGTGACCTCAAGACAGGGGGCTATGAAAAACTGTTTTTT. This gives the protein CASSDLKTGGYEKLFF. Drawing the rest from reference TRBV2 and TRBJ1-4, the complete variable domain is EPEVTQTPSHQVTQMGQEVILRCVPISNHLYFYWYRQILGQKVEFLVSFYNNEISEKSEIFDDQFSVERPDGSNFTLKIRSTKLEDSAMYFCASSDLKTGGYEKLFFGSGTQLSVL.

The chain couples TRBV25-1 to TRBJ1-2; D is possibly TRBD1 (5 bases). Germline V gene data show CDR1 as MGHDK and CDR2 as SYGVNS. The CDR3 is 13 residues long. Trimming shortened V by 5 bases and J by 8 bases, and 15 bases separated the two germline ends. CDR3 sequence reads: CASSPPGEWGYTF. The CDR3 DNA sequence: TGTGCCAGCAGTCCACCGGGGGAATGGGGCTACACCTTC.

This clonotype showed up just a few times. The genes are TRBV12-3 or TRBV12-4 and TRBJ2-3; D ambiguous. This CDR3 has 13 residues. V lost 6 bases and J 2 bases, leaving 9 bases between the germline ends. The CDR3 DNA reads TGTGCCAGCAGCCTCTCGGCCACAGATACGCAGTATTTT. Protein product: CASSLSATDTQYF.

This clonotype was counted only a few times. V is TRBV7-2 and J is TRBJ2-7; no clear D. V was cut by 5 bases and J by 0 bases, with 11 bases left in between. Germline CDR1 and CDR2: SGHTA and FQGNSA. The CDR3 has 14 residues. In nucleotides, the CDR3 is TGTGCCAGCAGCAATGATGGGGTCTCCTACGAGCAGTACTTC. Encoded protein: CASSNDGVSYEQYF.

About this clonotype itself: An end of the junction does not agree with germline; a read error may underlie this. V gene TRBV12-5 combines with J gene TRBJ1-2; TRBD1 matches 7 bases. This CDR3 spans 14 amino acids. Per the germline V gene, CDR1 is LGHNT and CDR2 is FRNRAP. The CDR3 nucleotides are TGTGCTAGTGGTTTGGCCGGACAGGACCGAGGACCTATCTTC. Its translation: CASGLAGQDRGPIF.

CDR3 DNA: TGTGCCAGCAGCAAGGATAGGAGGGGACCTACCGGGGAGCTGTTTTTT. Translation: CASSKDRRGPTGELFF. J is TRBJ2-2 and V is TRBV11-2, with D perhaps TRBD2 (6 bases). There are 16 residues in the CDR3. Germline V gene sequence: CDR1 SGHAT, CDR2 FQNNGV. V lost 5 bases, J lost 5 bases, and 18 bases lay in between.

This chain connects TRBV12-3 or TRBV12-4 to TRBJ2-2; 9 nucleotides agree with TRBD1. CDR3 length: 15 amino acids. Germline trimming cut 3 bases from V and 7 bases from J; bases unmatched to any gene: 6. The CDR3 here is CASSFGTGPIGELFF. The CDR3 nucleotides read TGTGCCAGCAGTTTTGGGACAGGGCCTATCGGGGAGCTGTTTTTT.

The V call is TRBV5-1, the J call TRBJ2-3, with 10 bases fitting TRBD2. Germline CDR1 reads SGHRS; CDR2 reads YFSETQ. The V segment lost 6 bases and the J segment 6 bases; nucleotides outside the gene matches: 7. CDR3 size: 14 residues. The CDR3 nucleotides read TGCGCCAGCACTAGCGGGGGCCGGCGGGATACGCAGTATTTT. This sequence encodes CASTSGGRRDTQYF.

The gene calls are TRBV7-3 and TRBJ2-5; 9 nucleotides match TRBD2. V dropped 5 bases and J dropped 5; count of bases not matched to a gene: 9. The CDR3 is 15 residues long. Germline CDR1 and CDR2: SGHTA and FQGTGA. CDR3 DNA: TGTGCCAGCAGCCTAAGGGGACTAGCTGGGGAGACCCAGTACTTC. It encodes CASSLRGLAGETQYF.

The chain recombines TRBV7-9 with TRBJ1-6; D is undetermined. The CDR3 spans 14 residues. In germline, CDR1 is SEHNR, CDR2 FQNEAQ (reference sequence). Trimming left V 5 bases short and J 10 bases short, with 15 bases between. CDR3 loop: CASSTDLPWSPLHF. CDR3 coding DNA: TGTGCCAGCAGCACCGACCTGCCGTGGTCACCCCTCCACTTT.

The chain is built from TRBV30 and TRBJ2-2; 7 positions agree with TRBD1. Unmatched junction bases numbered 3, after V lost 0 bases and J lost 5 bases. The CDR3 runs to 14 residues. Germline-derived CDR1 and CDR2 are GTSNPN and SVGIG (reference sequence). CDR3 bases: TGTGCCTGGAGTGTACCCAGGGGGACCGGGGAGCTGTTTTTT. Its protein product is CAWSVPRGTGELFF.

This rearrangement joins TRBV12-3 or TRBV12-4 to TRBJ2-7; no clear D gene. CDR3 length equals 13 residues. Trimming shortened V by 3 bases and J by 3 bases, and 9 bases separated the two germline ends. DNA for the CDR3: TGTGCCAGCAGTTTTTGGGCTAGCTACGAGCAGTACGTC. Encoded protein: CASSFWASYEQYV.

J is TRBJ2-5 and V is TRBV29-1; 7 nucleotides agree with TRBD1. J lost 8 bases, V lost 4 bases, and 7 bases had no gene match. The length of the CDR3 is 12 residues. Germline V gives CDR1 SQVTM, CDR2 ANQGSEA. The CDR3 nucleotides read TGCAGCGTTGCGACAGGGAAGGGAACCCAGTACTTC. Amino acid sequence: CSVATGKGTQYF.

This clonotype appeared a few times. The chain couples TRBV20-1 to TRBJ1-2; TRBD1 matches at 7 bases. Germline V gene lookup returns CDR1 DFQATT and CDR2 SNEGSKA (reference sequence). The CDR3 consists of 11 residues. V lost 4 bases to trimming and J lost 6 bases; unmatched junction nucleotides: 2. CDR3 loop: CSATTGDGYTF. DNA of the CDR3: TGCAGTGCTACCACAGGGGATGGCTACACCTTC.